The T cell receptor beta chain under discussion was sequenced for a study of blood T cell repertoires in COVID-19 (dated by TCRdb to about 2020). As for the study more broadly: Collaborator samples came from the United States, Italy and Spain and covered acute and convalescent phases of COVID-19. The prospective study material was composed of cDNA or gDNA derived from T cells, B-cell-depleted T cells, or PBMCs. Subjects who had been exposed to COVID-19, were actively infected with it, or had recovered from it provided the deeply sampled blood TCRbeta repertoires that made up the dataset. A freely available public database, intended as a resource for researchers studying the immune response to SARS-CoV-2, is where the repertoires were released. Samples were obtained from the ongoing ImmuneRACE study (first 160 participants) and from about 1,300 subjects provided by 6 global collaborators. The sample metadata nearly always contained a de-identified subject ID, COVID-19 status, age in years and sex. Where available, HLA class I and class II types were taken from metadata supplied by the sample provider and were not determined by assay-based typing.

The CDR3 measures 15 amino acids from cysteine to phenylalanine. This entry keeps only the CDR3 DNA: 45 bases, framed from base 1. From V the trimming removes 0 bases and from J it removes 9 bases, while the gene matches leave 8 bases of the junction unaccounted for. Per the germline V gene (reference sequence), SGHNT is the CDR1 and YYREEE is the CDR2. Whole blood was collected in K2EDTA tubes by collaborating institutions according to the institutions' own protocols. For TCRbeta analysis, collaborators shipped samples as frozen whole blood, isolated PBMCs, or DNA extracted from either of those sample types. TCRbeta CDR3 regions were amplified from genomic DNA using the immunoSEQ Assay, a bias-controlled multiplex PCR. The published analysis was carried out like this. Nucleated cell counts per sample were estimated from amplification of reference gene primers within the assay. To quantify the absolute abundance of each unique TCRbeta CDR3 rearrangement, sequence reads were collapsed and filtered. For each sample, productive Simpson clonality was calculated as the square root of Simpson's diversity index across productive rearrangements. The clones in this table, taken by TCRdb from immuneACCESS, are in-frame only. Not every clone is retained; where verified, under half of the shortfall comes from an unresolved V gene, and the cause of the rest is unknown. D and trimming were read from the DNA, whereas the V and J calls and clone size are those reported in that table. This sample comprises more than 200,000 clones, about nine tenths of them detected only once. Of the sample, 4% to 4.5% falls within the top ten clones.

General study outcomes and caveats: Clinical and demographic metadata were provided uncurated, with the amount varying by source and participant.

Regarding this clone: Its recognized antigen is unknown. Base quality data are lacking; no much larger clone is found one base away.

The rearranged chain carries TRBV5-4 and TRBJ2-1; 8 bases in between match TRBD1. Material for sequencing was peripheral blood. The receptor was isolated from a man between 50 and 59 years old with acute or convalescent COVID-19. This receptor has the CDR3 CASSLDPGGRGEQFF. The sequenced DNA: TGTGCCAGCAGCTTGGATCCAGGGGGCAGAGGTGAGCAGTTCTTC.